This TCR beta chain came from a study of blood T cell repertoires in COVID-19. Only in-frame clones appear in the TCRdb table, and some are missing; sequencing was by immunoSEQ multiplex PCR. The sample lists under 200,000 clones; approximately 86% were seen once. In its sample, this clone was seen a few times. The CDR3 contains 12 residues. From germline, CDR1 is SGHRS and CDR2 YFSETQ. The germline V and J ends were trimmed by 0 bases and 8 bases, with 8 bases remaining between them. V is TRBV5-1 and J is TRBJ1-1, with a weak D call TRBD1 (6 bases). The sequencing input was peripheral blood. The TCR originated in a woman aged 55-69 years who had recovered from COVID-19. The CDR3 reads CASSLGGQEAFF. CDR3 DNA sequence: TGCGCCAGCAGCTTGGGGGGGCAAGAAGCTTTCTTT. The whole variable domain, remainder taken from reference TRBV5-1 and TRBJ1-1, is KAGVTQTPRYLIKTRGQQVTLSCSPISGHRSVSWYQQTPGQGLQFLFEYFSETQRNKGNFPGRFSGRQFSNSRSEMNVSTLELGDSALYLCASSLGGQEAFFGQGTRLTVV.